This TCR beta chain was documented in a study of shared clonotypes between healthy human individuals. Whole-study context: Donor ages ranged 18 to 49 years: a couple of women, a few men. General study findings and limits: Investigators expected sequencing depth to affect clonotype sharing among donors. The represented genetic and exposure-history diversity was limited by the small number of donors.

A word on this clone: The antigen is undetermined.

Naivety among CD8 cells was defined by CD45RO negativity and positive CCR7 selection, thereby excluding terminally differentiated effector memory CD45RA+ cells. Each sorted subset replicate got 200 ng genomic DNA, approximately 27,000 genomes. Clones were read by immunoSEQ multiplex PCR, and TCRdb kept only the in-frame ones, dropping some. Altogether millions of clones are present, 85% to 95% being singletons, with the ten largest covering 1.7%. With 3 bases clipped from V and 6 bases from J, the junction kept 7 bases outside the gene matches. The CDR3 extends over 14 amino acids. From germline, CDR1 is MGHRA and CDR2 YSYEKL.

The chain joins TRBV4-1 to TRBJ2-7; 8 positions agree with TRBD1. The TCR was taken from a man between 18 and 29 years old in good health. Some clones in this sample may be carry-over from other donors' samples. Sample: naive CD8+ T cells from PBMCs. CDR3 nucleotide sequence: TGCGCCAGCAGCCATGCGACGCAGGGGGCCGAGCAGTACTTC. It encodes CASSHATQGAEQYF.